The clone carrying this T cell receptor beta chain was found a few times. This entry belongs to a study of blood T cell repertoires in COVID-19. Study details: Material from acute and convalescent COVID-19 was sourced from the United States, Italy and Spain. PBMCs, B-cell-depleted T cells, or T cells were the source of the cDNA or gDNA that made up the material.

The length of the CDR3 is 13 residues. Germline-derived CDR1 and CDR2 are LNHNV and YYDKDF (reference sequence). Trimming removed 5 bases at V and 0 bases at J, with 5 bases between. Original analysis: Amplification of reference gene primers was used by the study to estimate nucleated cell counts. Repertoires were generated with immunoSEQ multiplex PCR, while TCRdb's copy carries only in-frame clones and drops some. V and J calls and clone size follow that table, whereas D and trimming were derived from the DNA. The table records under 300,000 clones, 70% to 90% of them present only once. This sequence originates from a man over 45 with acute or convalescent COVID-19. Sample: peripheral blood. The chain is built from TRBV15 and TRBJ1-5; no reliable D call. This CDR3 is CATSLVSNQPQHF. The CDR3, as DNA: TGTGCCACCAGCTTAGTTAGCAATCAGCCCCAGCATTTT. Using reference TRBV15 and TRBJ1-5 for the parts outside the CDR3, the full variable domain is DAMVIQNPRYQVTQFGKPVTLSCSQTLNHNVMYWYQQKSSQAPKLLFHYYDKDFNNEADTPDNFQSRRPNTSFCFLDIRSPGLGDTAMYLCATSLVSNQPQHFGDGTRLSIL.